Below are 23 T cell receptor beta chains sequenced from a single sample in a study of spatial heterogeneity in lung cancer. TCRdb re-called the 5' RACE reads through MiXCR, storing one row per CDR3 protein. In the table there are tens of thousands of distinct CDR3 sequences, around 10% of which are singletons. Time point given: sample taken at primary tumor resection. Unsorted whole RNA from tumor, nontumor lung or frozen PBMC underwent sequencing. Source: PBMCs, taken at surgery. These receptors came from a male donor with early-stage non-small cell lung cancer.

A few counts support this clonotype. The chain uses TRBV28 and TRBJ2-3; 11 bases are shared with TRBD2. This CDR3 is built from 15 residues. The V gene's germline CDR1 is MDHEN and CDR2 SYDVKM. Trimming cost V 4 bases and J 6 bases; bases outside gene matches: 6. The DNA for the CDR3 is TGTGCCAGCAGTTGGGGACTAGCGGAGGGGGATACGCAGTATTTT. Translated: CASSWGLAEGDTQYF.

This clonotype was counted many times. This chain connects TRBV18 to TRBJ2-5; D is uncertain. Germline CDR1 KGHSH, CDR2 LQKENI. This CDR3 region has 12 residues. Deletions cut 5 bases from V and 0 bases from J, with 4 bases between. The CDR3: CASSTYQETQYF. The CDR3 coding sequence is TGTGCCAGCTCAACGTACCAAGAGACCCAGTACTTC. The full variable domain, with the rest looked up from reference TRBV18 and TRBJ2-5, is NAGVMQNPRHLVRRRGQEARLRCSPMKGHSHVYWYRQLPEEGLKFMVYLQKENIIDESGMPKERFSAEFPKEGPSILRIQQVVRGDSAAYFCASSTYQETQYFGPGTRLLVL.

The V and J genes are TRBV20-1 and TRBJ2-3; a weak D match, TRBD1 (5 bases). V lost 5 bases and J 2 bases, leaving 14 bases between the germline ends. The CDR3 is 14 residues long. Germline V CDR1 and CDR2: DFQATT, SNEGSKA (reference sequence). The CDR3 nucleotides read TGCAGTGCTCGAAAAAAGGACAACACAGATACGCAGTATTTT. This encodes CSARKKDNTDTQYF.

The chain links TRBV20-1 to TRBJ2-7; TRBD2 agrees at 16 bases. The V segment lost 7 bases and the J segment 2 bases; nucleotides outside the gene matches: 14. The CDR3 is made up of 18 amino acids. Germline CDR1 DFQATT, CDR2 SNEGSKA (reference sequence). The CDR3 spells CSVSPGLAGGPDTYEQYF. The CDR3 nucleotides are TGCAGTGTCTCTCCGGGACTAGCGGGAGGGCCCGACACCTACGAGCAGTACTTC.

This clonotype came up many times. This sequence joins TRBV29-1 and TRBJ2-1; perhaps D is TRBD1 or TRBD2 (5 bases each). This CDR3 comprises 14 residues. The germline V gene encodes CDR1 SQVTM and CDR2 ANQGSEA. With 7 bases removed from V and 0 bases from J, the gap between germline ends came to 13 bases. The CDR3 is CSAGGWGSYNEQFF. The CDR3 bases are TGCAGCGCTGGGGGTTGGGGCTCCTACAATGAGCAGTTCTTC.

This clonotype has a handful of counts. The rearrangement uses TRBV3-1 and TRBJ1-1, with a weak D call TRBD1 (6 bases). Germline V gene lookup returns CDR1 LGHDT and CDR2 YNNKEL (reference sequence). The CDR3 has 13 residues. The V gene lost 0 bases and the J gene lost 9 bases, with 11 bases spanning the gap. The CDR3 DNA is TGTGCCAGCAGCCAAGATCCCCAGGGGCAAGCTTTCTTT. Encoded protein: CASSQDPQGQAFF.

This clonotype has ten or more counts. The chain couples TRBV18 to TRBJ2-3; 8 bases align to TRBD2. J gave up 5 bases and V 5 bases, and 6 bases lay outside the gene matches. Germline V lookup: CDR1 KGHSH, CDR2 LQKENI. The CDR3 loop spans 14 amino acids. The CDR3 protein is CASSAGGRGDTQYF. The CDR3 DNA reads TGTGCCAGCTCAGCGGGGGGCCGAGGAGATACGCAGTATTTT.

This clonotype has just a few counts. The chain links TRBV5-1 to TRBJ1-1, with D possibly being TRBD1 (6 bases). V gave up 4 bases and J gave up 3 bases, with 16 bases separating them. Germline loops: CDR1 SGHRS, CDR2 YFSETQ. The CDR3 is 15 amino acids. In DNA, the CDR3 is TGCGCCAGCAGCCCGGATGGGGGGACATACACTGAAGCTTTCTTT. Protein sequence: CASSPDGGTYTEAFF.

This clonotype has more than one count but fewer than ten. The chain couples TRBV12-3 or TRBV12-4 to TRBJ2-2, with D perhaps TRBD1 (5 bases). The ends were cut back, 6 bases at V and 8 bases at J, with 13 bases in the middle. The CDR3 runs to 13 residues. In nucleotides, the CDR3 is TGTGCCAGCAGACCGATCAACAGGGGGGAGCTGTTTTTT. It is translated as CASRPINRGELFF.

This clonotype appeared many times. CDR3 nucleotide sequence: TGTGCCAGCAGCTTCTTCGGCGGGGAAGAGACCCAGTACTTC. This sequence encodes CASSFFGGEETQYF. The chain recombines TRBV5-5 with TRBJ2-5, with D perhaps TRBD2 (6 bases). The CDR3 is 14 amino acids. Per the germline V gene, CDR1 is SGHKS and CDR2 is YYEKEE (reference sequence). V lost 2 bases and J 3 bases, leaving 11 bases between the germline ends.

This clonotype was detected ten times or more. The gene calls are TRBV11-1 and TRBJ2-1; D possibly corresponds to TRBD2 (6 bases). Germline-derived CDR1 and CDR2 are SGHAT and FQDESV (reference sequence). The ends were cut back, 3 bases at V and 5 bases at J, with 17 bases in the middle. The CDR3 runs to 16 residues. In DNA, the CDR3 is TGTGCCAGCAGCTTCTTAGGCGGGGCGATCAACAATGAGCAGTTCTTC. Translation gives CASSFLGGAINNEQFF.

There are a few counts of this clonotype. The chain couples TRBV29-1 to TRBJ2-3; D may correspond to TRBD1 or TRBD2 (6 bases each). CDR3 size: 12 residues. Per germline, CDR1 SQVTM and CDR2 ANQGSEA. Trimming stripped 6 bases from V and 8 bases from J, with 15 bases between. The CDR3 nucleotides read TGCAGCGTGGGGGGCCAGGTGACTACGCAGTATTTT. The encoded protein is CSVGGQVTTQYF.

This clonotype was found many times. This chain connects TRBV7-2 to TRBJ2-2, with D unresolved. From germline, CDR1 is SGHTA and CDR2 FQGNSA. V shed 6 bases and J shed 1 base, with 9 bases lying between them. This CDR3 spans 14 amino acids. The CDR3, as DNA: TGTGCCAGCAGAACCGGATTGAACACCGGGGAGCTGTTTTTT. Amino acid sequence: CASRTGLNTGELFF.

This clonotype was detected many times. This sequence joins TRBV29-1 and TRBJ1-4; D ambiguous. V lost 6 bases and J lost 7, with 9 bases in between. The CDR3 loop spans 11 amino acids. Germline CDR1 and CDR2: SQVTM and ANQGSEA. The CDR3 here is CSVTMGEKLFF. CDR3 DNA: TGCAGCGTGACCATGGGTGAAAAACTGTTTTTT.

There are a few counts of this clonotype. The rearrangement links TRBV24-1 to TRBJ2-1; the D is unclear. The V gene's germline CDR1 is KGHDR and CDR2 SFDVKD. This CDR3 has 14 amino acids. V lost 7 bases and J lost 7, with 16 bases in between. The CDR3 DNA sequence: TGTGCCACCAGCCCTGGACCCCCCGGGAATGAGCAGTTCTTC. It yields the protein CATSPGPPGNEQFF.

This clonotype was detected only a few times. This rearrangement joins TRBV14 to TRBJ2-5; D ambiguous. The CDR3 length is 11 residues. Germline V CDR1 and CDR2: SGHDN, FVKESK. Between the trimmed V and J ends, which lost 3 bases and 6 bases, there was a span of 5 bases. The CDR3 bases are TGTGCCAGCAGCCAGTCGAAGACCCAGTACTTC. This translates into CASSQSKTQYF.

This clonotype was observed many times. The genes are TRBV5-1 and TRBJ2-3, with 8 bases matching TRBD2. CDR1 and CDR2 from the germline V gene are SGHRS and YFSETQ. This CDR3 comprises 15 residues. The V and J ends lost 4 bases and 3 bases, in that order; junction bases with no gene match: 7. The CDR3 reads CASSDRLAPTDTQYF. The CDR3 coding sequence is TGCGCCAGCAGCGACCGACTAGCGCCTACAGATACGCAGTATTTT.

CDR3 DNA: TGCGCCAGTGCGGGACAGGGGATATACAATGAGCAGTTCTTC. It is translated as CASAGQGIYNEQFF. The V and J genes are TRBV5-1 and TRBJ2-1, with 10 bases aligning to TRBD1. The V and J ends lost 8 bases and 4 bases, in that order; junction bases with no gene match: 6. CDR1 SGHRS and CDR2 YFSETQ come from the germline V gene. The CDR3 spans 14 residues. Together with reference TRBV5-1 and TRBJ2-1, the CDR3 gives the full variable domain: KAGVTQTPRYLIKTRGQQVTLSCSPISGHRSVSWYQQTPGQGLQFLFEYFSETQRNKGNFPGRFSGRQFSNSRSEMNVSTLELGDSALYLCASAGQGIYNEQFFGPGTRLTVL.

This clonotype has just a few counts. This chain links TRBV29-1 with TRBJ1-2; the match to TRBD1 covers 10 bases. Germline-derived CDR1 and CDR2 are SQVTM and ANQGSEA. Losses at the gene ends were 4 bases for V and 4 bases for J; bases not matched to a gene: 9. CDR3 length equals 15 residues. CDR3 nucleotide sequence: TGCAGCGTTGGGACAGACAGGGGGCCTAGCTATGGCTACACCTTC. It yields the protein CSVGTDRGPSYGYTF.

This chain joins TRBV20-1 and TRBJ2-1; 7 bases fit TRBD2. This CDR3 has 16 amino acids. With V trimmed by 2 bases and J by 0 bases, 7 bases remained unmatched. Germline V gives CDR1 DFQATT, CDR2 SNEGSKA (reference sequence). The CDR3 region is CSARSASGLSYNEQFF. Here the CDR3 DNA reads TGCAGTGCTAGATCGGCTAGCGGTCTCTCCTACAATGAGCAGTTCTTC.

This clonotype was detected a few times. The chain is built from TRBV6-2 or TRBV6-3 and TRBJ2-5; no definite D call. The CDR3 covers 13 residues. Per germline, CDR1 MNHEY and CDR2 SVGEGT. The germline V and J ends were trimmed by 7 bases and 1 base, with 10 bases remaining between them. The CDR3 DNA follows: TGTGCCAGCAAGTCAACAATCCAAGAGACCCAGTACTTC. Translation: CASKSTIQETQYF.

This clonotype was seen more than once but under ten times. The CDR3 spells CASGQGAKGGTGELFF. CDR3 DNA sequence: TGTGCCTCAGGACAGGGGGCCAAAGGAGGCACCGGGGAGCTGTTTTTT. The chain combines TRBV10-3 with TRBJ2-2, with TRBD1 identical over 11 bases. This CDR3 comprises 16 residues. The junction had 12 bases not matched to a gene; V was cut back by 11 bases and J by 4 bases. Per the germline V gene, CDR1 is ENHRY and CDR2 is SYGVKD.

The chain recombines TRBV6-5 with TRBJ2-3, with D hard to call. This CDR3 has 14 amino acids. V lost 2 bases, J lost 1 base, and 7 bases lay in between. Germline loops: CDR1 MNHEY, CDR2 SVGAGI. CDR3 residues: CASSYRQGTDTQYF. The CDR3, as DNA: TGTGCCAGCAGTTACAGGCAGGGCACAGATACGCAGTATTTT.